The T cell receptor beta chain described here comes from a study of OX40 agonist ivuxolimab in advanced cancers. About the research overall: Three patients, one with hepatocellular carcinoma and two with cutaneous melanoma, achieved partial responses.

Comment on this clone: Its cognate antigen is unknown.

Looked up from germline, CDR1 is MNHNY and CDR2 is SVGAGI (reference sequence). The CDR3 consists of 15 residues. Study-wide points: The CD4+ and CD8+ T cells in the blood had expanded clonally by week 6 at 0.1 to 3.0 mg/kg.

TCRdb keeps only in-frame clones here, not all; method: immunoSEQ multiplex PCR. The sample lists about 72,000 clones, 89% occurring once. This receptor was taken from an adult with an advanced solid tumor such as melanoma, head and neck, liver or kidney cancer. The genes are TRBV6-6 and TRBJ1-5; a weak D match, TRBD1 (6 bases). The source was CD4+ or CD8+ T cells sorted from blood, collected in a trial of the OX40 agonist ivuxolimab. CDR3: CATIPGGLSNQPQHF. The DNA of the CDR3 is TGTGCGACTATACCCGGGGGCTTGAGCAATCAGCCCCAGCATTTT.